Below are 5 T cell receptor beta chains sequenced from a single sample in a study of molecular identifiers for immune sequencing clone quantification. A single record per CDR3 protein comes from TCRdb applying MiXCR to the PCR reads. The data show approximately 680,000 distinct CDR3 sequences, about 25% seen once. The sample comprised naive CD8+ T cells from blood, with Jurkat cell RNA spiked in. Noted subset: FACS-sorted CD8+CD4-CCR7+CD45RA+ naive T cells. These receptors were taken from a human donor in good health. Some libraries in this study had Jurkat cell RNA spiked in.

The sample holds a few counts of this clonotype. This chain joins TRBV7-6 and TRBJ1-1; TRBD1 aligns across 7 bases. This CDR3 comprises 17 residues. The ends lost 6 bases at V and 2 bases at J; junction bases unmatched: 15. Germline V gene data show CDR1 as SGHVS and CDR2 as FNYEAQ. The CDR3 bases are TGTGCCAGCAGGCCCTTTACAGGGGACCTTATCAACACTGAAGCTTTCTTT. Translation: CASRPFTGDLINTEAFF.

V is TRBV6-2 or TRBV6-3 and J is TRBJ2-3; 8 nucleotides agree with TRBD1. Trimming took 1 base from V and 2 from J; bases not matched to a gene: 8. The germline V gene encodes CDR1 MNHEY and CDR2 SVGEGT. The length of the CDR3 is 17 residues. The chain's CDR3 is CASSYWTGFGPTDTQYF. The CDR3 region has the DNA TGTGCCAGCAGTTACTGGACAGGGTTTGGGCCCACAGATACGCAGTATTTT.

This clonotype was recorded at least ten times. This rearrangement joins TRBV12-5 to TRBJ2-5; tentative D call: TRBD1 (5 bases). V lost 4 bases to trimming and J lost 1 base, with 10 bases between them. The CDR3 runs to 14 residues. Germline loops: CDR1 LGHNT, CDR2 FRNRAP. CDR3 loop: CASGSPDSQETQYF. The CDR3 DNA follows: TGTGCTAGTGGTTCACCCGACAGCCAAGAGACCCAGTACTTC.

Regarding this clonotype: A much larger clone lies one base from this, so it may be a read error. The rearrangement links TRBV20-1 to TRBJ1-4, with 7 bases that match TRBD1. There are 14 residues in the CDR3. Germline lookup yields CDR1 DFQATT and CDR2 SNEGSKA (reference sequence). CDR3 region: CSAEGAATNENLFF. In nucleotides, the CDR3 is TGCAGTGCTGAGGGGGCAGCAACTAATGAAAACCTGTTTTTT.

This chain uses TRBV27 with TRBJ2-3, with TRBD2 matching over 10 bases. This CDR3 spans 17 amino acids. The germline CDR1 and CDR2 sequences are MNHEY and SMNVEV (reference sequence). The V gene end was trimmed by 1 base and the J gene end by 3 bases; junction bases not matched to a gene: 7. The CDR3 spells CASSLLASGSGTDTQYF. CDR3 in DNA: TGTGCCAGCAGTTTATTGGCTAGCGGGAGTGGGACAGATACGCAGTATTTT.